A single sample is the source of the 31 T cell receptor beta chains below, sequenced in a study of technical replicates of blood from a handful of donors. Clones were sequenced by immunoSEQ multiplex PCR, and TCRdb holds only the in-frame ones, with some missing. The sample includes about 79,000 clones, about 91% of them seen just once. The specimen was T cells isolated from PBMCs. These receptors were taken from a human donor in good health. Some clones in this sample may be carry-over from other donors' samples.

The chain employs TRBV7-2 and TRBJ2-5; 8 bases agree with TRBD2. The CDR3 runs 16 residues. Germline CDR1 and CDR2: SGHTA and FQGNSA. With V trimmed by 4 bases and J by 9 bases, 16 bases remained unmatched. The CDR3 DNA is TGTGCCAGCAGCTACCTGGGACAACCTAGCGGGCGGGCCCAGTACTTC. It is translated as CASSYLGQPSGRAQYF. The whole variable domain, remainder taken from reference TRBV7-2 and TRBJ2-5, is GAGVSQSPSNKVTEKGKDVELRCDPISGHTALYWYRQSLGQGLEFLIYFQGNSAPDKSGLPSDRFSAERTGGSVSTLTIQRTQQEDSAVYLCASSYLGQPSGRAQYFGPGTRLLVL.

Only one count was recorded for this clone. This chain uses TRBV7-2 with TRBJ2-1; D uncertain. With 6 bases removed from V and 6 bases from J, the gap between germline ends came to 6 bases. The germline CDR1 and CDR2 sequences are SGHTA and FQGNSA. There are 11 residues in the CDR3. In DNA, the CDR3 is TGTGCCAGCAGGGAGACCAATGAGCAGTTCTTC. Its translation is CASRETNEQFF. Based on the CDR3 plus reference TRBV7-2 and TRBJ2-1, the full variable domain is GAGVSQSPSNKVTEKGKDVELRCDPISGHTALYWYRQSLGQGLEFLIYFQGNSAPDKSGLPSDRFSAERTGGSVSTLTIQRTQQEDSAVYLCASRETNEQFFGPGTRLTVL.

The chain joins TRBV7-3 to TRBJ2-1; 7 bases fit TRBD2. CDR1 and CDR2 from the germline V gene are SGHTA and FQGTGA. The V gene end was trimmed by 1 base and the J gene end by 7 bases; junction bases not matched to a gene: 7. The CDR3 is 15 amino acids. This CDR3 reads CASSLRQGGRNEQFF. The CDR3 nucleotides read TGTGCCAGCAGCTTAAGGCAGGGAGGGCGGAATGAGCAGTTCTTC.

The genes are TRBV6-6 and TRBJ2-1; D is perhaps TRBD1 (6 bases). Germline values: CDR1 MNHNY, CDR2 SVGAGI (reference sequence). With 7 bases removed from V and 6 bases from J, the gap between germline ends came to 10 bases. The CDR3 runs 12 residues. Here the CDR3 reads CASTRGGNEQFF. DNA for the CDR3: TGTGCCAGCACAAGAGGGGGCAATGAGCAGTTCTTC.

The chain couples TRBV9 to TRBJ1-2; 8 bases are a match to TRBD1. The CDR3 loop spans 13 amino acids. The J segment lost 2 bases and the V segment lost 3 bases, leaving 0 bases of the junction unmatched. Germline CDR1 and CDR2: SGDLS and YYNGEE. This CDR3 is CASSGTGNYGYTF. In nucleotides, the CDR3 is TGTGCCAGCAGCGGGACAGGGAACTATGGCTACACCTTC.

The V gene is TRBV10-2, the J gene TRBJ2-3, with 11 bases lining up with TRBD2. Looked up from germline, CDR1 is WSHSY and CDR2 is SAAADI. CDR3 size: 16 residues. With 7 bases clipped from V and 5 bases from J, the junction kept 11 bases outside the gene matches. The CDR3 DNA reads TGCGCCAGCATTCCCCCACTAGCGGGAGAACAAGATACGCAGTATTTT. Protein: CASIPPLAGEQDTQYF.

The J gene is TRBJ1-2, the V gene TRBV27; tentatively, D is TRBD1 (5 bases). The CDR3 runs to 13 residues. V lost 6 bases and J lost 6, with 14 bases in between. Germline V lookup: CDR1 MNHEY, CDR2 SMNVEV (reference sequence). For the CDR3, the DNA is TGTGCCAGCAGGACCCCGGGGGGGGATGGCTACACCTTC. Protein product: CASRTPGGDGYTF.

This clone appeared a few times. The CDR3 sequence is CASSALKGSHTEAFF. The CDR3 DNA follows: TGTGCCAGCAGCGCTCTGAAGGGGTCTCACACTGAAGCTTTCTTT. The chain employs TRBV9 and TRBJ1-1, with D possibly TRBD1 on 5 matching bases. This CDR3 is 15 amino acids long. V was cut by 3 bases and J by 3 bases, with 15 bases left in between. Germline values: CDR1 SGDLS, CDR2 YYNGEE.

This sequence joins TRBV5-8 and TRBJ2-2; perhaps TRBD1 as D (6 bases). The V end lost 8 bases, the J end lost 6 bases, and 14 bases lay between the germline ends. The germline V gene encodes CDR1 SGHTS and CDR2 YDEGEE. The CDR3 loop spans 13 amino acids. The chain's CDR3 is CARITGIAGELFF. The CDR3 DNA sequence: TGTGCCAGAATAACAGGGATCGCCGGGGAGCTGTTTTTT.

V and J are TRBV9 and TRBJ1-2, with no clear D. CDR3 length: 14 residues. The V and J ends lost 0 bases and 7 bases respectively, with 13 bases between them. The germline CDR1 and CDR2 sequences are SGDLS and YYNGEE. The CDR3 region is CASSVAEGAGGYTF. CDR3 coding DNA: TGTGCCAGCAGCGTAGCGGAGGGTGCTGGTGGCTACACCTTC. Together with reference TRBV9 and TRBJ1-2, the CDR3 gives the full variable domain: DSGVTQTPKHLITATGQRVTLRCSPRSGDLSVYWYQQSLDQGLQFLIQYYNGEERAKGNILERFSAQQFPDLHSELNLSSLELGDSALYFCASSVAEGAGGYTFGSGTRLTVV.

V is TRBV10-3 and J is TRBJ1-3; D not resolved. Germline V gene data show CDR1 as ENHRY and CDR2 as SYGVKD. V lost 2 bases and J lost 0, with 5 bases in between. The CDR3 is 14 residues long. Here the CDR3 reads CAISEKSSGNTIYF. DNA of the CDR3: TGTGCCATCAGTGAGAAGAGCTCTGGAAACACCATATATTTT.

The rearrangement links TRBV5-1 to TRBJ2-3; TRBD1 is a possible D gene (6 bases). Germline values: CDR1 SGHRS, CDR2 YFSETQ. The CDR3 totals 18 residues. Trimming pared 0 bases from V and 2 bases from J, leaving 19 bases between. The CDR3 DNA reads TGCGCCAGCAGCTTGGTCCCCTACTTGACAGGTATCACAGATACGCAGTATTTT. It is translated as CASSLVPYLTGITDTQYF.

The chain couples TRBV15 to TRBJ1-2; 9 nucleotides agree with TRBD1. CDR3 size: 16 residues. V trimming: 5 bases; J trimming: 7 bases; junction bases outside the gene matches: 14. Germline CDR1 and CDR2: LNHNV and YYDKDF (reference sequence). The CDR3, as DNA: TGTGCCACCAGCGGGGATTCTCCCGGGACAGGGCTTGGCTACACCTTC. It translates to CATSGDSPGTGLGYTF.

This chain connects TRBV5-6 to TRBJ1-1; D remains ambiguous. Trimming stripped 2 bases from V and 1 base from J, with 9 bases between. Germline V CDR1 and CDR2: SGHDT, YYEEEE. The CDR3 runs 14 residues. This chain's CDR3 is CASSLMAQNTEAFF. The CDR3 DNA is TGTGCCAGCAGCTTAATGGCACAGAACACTGAAGCTTTCTTT.

The rearrangement joins TRBV7-9 to TRBJ2-4; 7 bases fit TRBD1. Germline trimming cut 10 bases from V and 7 bases from J; bases unmatched to any gene: 10. CDR3 length equals 13 residues. CDR1 is SEHNR and CDR2 is FQNEAQ in the germline V gene (reference sequence). The CDR3 sequence: CATDRDEGNIQYF. The CDR3 DNA reads TGTGCCACCGACAGGGACGAGGGGAACATTCAGTACTTC.

This chain connects TRBV9 to TRBJ2-7; D possibly corresponds to TRBD2 (6 bases). CDR1 is SGDLS and CDR2 is YYNGEE in the germline V gene. The CDR3 is 15 residues long. V was shortened by 3 bases and J by 6 bases, with 19 bases between the two germline ends. The CDR3: CASSEGPGLPLEQYF. The CDR3 DNA reads as TGTGCCAGCAGCGAGGGGCCGGGACTCCCGCTCGAGCAGTACTTC.

The chain's CDR3 is CASSWSSGSSYNEQFF. CDR3 in DNA: TGTGCCAGTAGTTGGTCCAGCGGGAGCTCCTACAATGAGCAGTTCTTC. The chain carries TRBV19 and TRBJ2-1; TRBD2 agrees at 8 bases. Germline V lookup: CDR1 LNHDA, CDR2 SQIVND (reference sequence). J lost 0 bases, V lost 5 bases, and 6 bases had no gene match. The CDR3 extends over 16 amino acids.

The chain employs TRBV28 and TRBJ2-7, with TRBD1 identical over 8 bases. Germline trimming cut 9 bases from V and 0 bases from J; bases unmatched to any gene: 7. Germline assignment: CDR1 MDHEN and CDR2 SYDVKM. The CDR3 length is 14 residues. The CDR3 DNA reads as TGTGCCAGTAACCGGGACAGGAGCTCCTACGAGCAGTACTTC. As protein: CASNRDRSSYEQYF.

The gene calls are TRBV6-5 and TRBJ2-1; possible D gene TRBD2, 5 bases. Looked up from germline, CDR1 is MNHEY and CDR2 is SVGAGI. Trimming took off 6 bases at V and 9 bases at J, with 12 bases between the two ends. The CDR3 length is 12 residues. CDR3 loop: CASRRVVFEQFF. The CDR3 nucleotides read TGTGCCAGCAGGCGGGTAGTGTTTGAGCAGTTCTTC.

V usage is TRBV5-8 and J usage is TRBJ1-4, with D perhaps matching TRBD1 (5 bases). This CDR3 spans 15 amino acids. Germline-derived CDR1 and CDR2 are SGHTS and YDEGEE. V was pared by 4 bases and J by 6 bases, with 16 bases between. CDR3: CASSQDRTIDEKLFF. In nucleotides, the CDR3 is TGTGCCAGCAGCCAAGACAGAACCATAGATGAAAAACTGTTTTTT.

The V call is TRBV6-1, the J call TRBJ1-5, with 9 bases that match TRBD1. The junction had 3 bases not matched to a gene; V was cut back by 4 bases and J by 5 bases. This CDR3 comprises 14 residues. The V gene's germline CDR1 is MNHNS and CDR2 SASEGT. As DNA, the CDR3 is TGTGCCAGCAGTGTTAGGACAGGGGATCAGCCCCAGCATTTT. It is translated as CASSVRTGDQPQHF.

Concerning this clone itself: One end of the junction fails to match germline, which may point to a read error. The genes are TRBV28 and TRBJ2-4; 9 bases map to TRBD1. Looked up from germline, CDR1 is MDHEN and CDR2 is SYDVKM. The CDR3 sequence is 13 residues long. The CDR3 nucleotides are TGTGCCAGCAGTTTATCTGGGGGGAGACAGGGGGACTTC. Translating gives CASSLSGGRQGDF.

This sequence joins TRBV11-1 and TRBJ2-3; 8 bases fit TRBD2. CDR3 length: 19 amino acids. The V gene's germline CDR1 is SGHAT and CDR2 FQDESV (reference sequence). V lost 0 bases to trimming and J lost 6 bases; unmatched junction nucleotides: 17. CDR3 in amino acids: CASSLAQHSRLAGTDTQYF. The CDR3 nucleotides read TGTGCCAGCAGCTTAGCGCAACACTCCAGGCTAGCGGGTACGGATACGCAGTATTTT.

The genes are TRBV5-4 and TRBJ2-7; D gene ambiguous. CDR3 size: 13 residues. Trimming removed 3 bases at V and 3 bases at J, with 10 bases between. CDR1 and CDR2 from the germline V gene are SGHNT and YYREEE (reference sequence). The CDR3 protein is CASSYDTFYEQYF. CDR3 DNA: TGTGCCAGCAGCTACGACACCTTCTACGAGCAGTACTTC.

This sequence joins TRBV11-3 and TRBJ2-3; 12 bases match TRBD2. V was pared by 4 bases and J by 4 bases, with 9 bases of the junction left unmatched. CDR1 and CDR2 from the germline V gene are SGHNT and YENEEA. The CDR3 has 17 amino acids. CDR3 amino acids: CASSYWTSGDMADTQYF. CDR3 in DNA: TGTGCCAGCAGCTATTGGACTAGCGGGGACATGGCAGATACGCAGTATTTT. Full variable domain (outside the CDR3, taken from reference TRBV11-3 and TRBJ2-3): EAGVVQSPRYKIIEKKQPVAFWCNPISGHNTLYWYLQNLGQGPELLIRYENEEAVDDSQLPKDRFSAERLKGVDSTLKIQPAELGDSAVYLCASSYWTSGDMADTQYFGPGTRLTVL.

Here the CDR3 DNA reads TGTGCCACTAGCGGGAGTAGCACAGATACGCAGTATTTT. Its translation: CATSGSSTDTQYF. The J gene is TRBJ2-3, the V gene TRBV9; 10 bases match TRBD2. Germline V gives CDR1 SGDLS, CDR2 YYNGEE. The junction had 1 base not matched to a gene; V was cut back by 9 bases and J by 0 bases. The CDR3 contains 13 residues.

The chain combines TRBV6-4 with TRBJ2-1; TRBD2 agrees at 14 bases. The CDR3 totals 14 residues. The trim removed 2 bases at V and 9 bases at J, leaving 0 bases unmatched. Looked up from germline, CDR1 is MRHNA and CDR2 is SNTAGT. The CDR3 reads CASSDGLAGGEQFF. CDR3 DNA: TGTGCCAGCAGTGACGGACTAGCGGGAGGTGAGCAGTTCTTC.

This clone was counted a single time. V is TRBV18 and J is TRBJ2-7; D is possibly TRBD2 (6 bases). V was pared by 2 bases and J by 6 bases, with 14 bases between. The germline V gene has CDR1 KGHSH and CDR2 LQKENI. The CDR3 is 14 amino acids. The CDR3 DNA follows: TGTGCCAGCTCACCAGGGACCTACGGGGGCGAGCAGTACTTC. It codes for CASSPGTYGGEQYF.

The V and J genes are TRBV14 and TRBJ2-7; no definite D call. V lost 5 bases to trimming and J lost 1 base, with 12 bases between them. Germline V gene sequence: CDR1 SGHDN, CDR2 FVKESK. This CDR3 region has 14 residues. The CDR3: CASSATVTSYEQYF. The CDR3 nucleotides are TGTGCCAGCAGCGCTACGGTCACGTCCTACGAGCAGTACTTC.

The rearrangement uses TRBV30 and TRBJ1-5, with a weak D call TRBD1 (6 bases). Trimming removed 3 bases from V and 2 bases from J, with 11 bases in between. From germline, CDR1 is GTSNPN and CDR2 SVGIG (reference sequence). The CDR3 spans 14 residues. As DNA, the CDR3 is TGTGCCTGGAGCCCCAGGGGTGGCAATCAGCCCCAGCATTTT. Translation gives CAWSPRGGNQPQHF.

The rearrangement joins TRBV14 to TRBJ2-3; 9 nucleotides agree with TRBD2. CDR1 is SGHDN and CDR2 is FVKESK in the germline V gene. Trimming took 5 bases from V and 2 from J; bases not matched to a gene: 17. The CDR3 runs 19 residues. The CDR3 spells CASSVGAGGPFGVTDTQYF. CDR3 coding DNA: TGTGCCAGCAGCGTCGGCGCGGGAGGGCCATTCGGGGTCACAGATACGCAGTATTTT.